This T cell receptor (beta chain) originates from a study of human versus mouse CDR3 diversity and MHC coevolution. Study overall: immunoSEQ was reported to reach one in 200,000 T cells sensitivity.

Germline V CDR1 and CDR2: KGHSH, LQKENI. The CDR3 contains 14 residues. V lost 1 base and J lost 5, with 11 bases in between. The method was immunoSEQ multiplex PCR; TCRdb's version includes in-frame clones alone and lacks a portion of them. The sample consists of about 77,000 clones, less than 95% of them appearing once. On this clone itself: What it binds is unknown.

The study, taken as a whole, reports: On average, humans showed more CDR3 deletions and insertions than mice.

This receptor was identified in a person aged 30-69 years in good health. V is TRBV18 and J is TRBJ2-5; D possibly corresponds to TRBD2 (6 bases). Sequenced material: naive CD4+ T cells from blood. The sample's subset: CD45RO-negative CD62L-positive naive CD4 T cells. The CDR3: CASSPRGVEETQYF. CDR3 sequence (DNA): TGTGCCAGCTCACCACGGGGGGTGGAGGAGACCCAGTACTTC.